A selection of T cell receptor beta chains follows, all from one sample in a study of graft-versus-host responses after intestinal transplantation. Their antigen targets remain unknown. The repertoire was sequenced with immunoSEQ multiplex PCR; TCRdb's copy has only in-frame clones and lacks some. Seen here are tens of thousands of clones, around nine tenths observed once, and the top ten hold about 6.3%. Sequenced material: unstimulated CD8+ T cells sorted from spleen or lymph node cells, taken before intestinal transplant. Receptors were obtained from a human donor who received an intestinal transplant. CDR3s include the opening cysteine and the closing phenylalanine or tryptophan. The order of the fields is clone size, J gene, D gene, V gene, CDR3 DNA, CDR3 protein. A D gene is named only where the DNA matches it firmly. Clone size, where shown, is once, few, many, or a class for clones that have expanded.

NA,TRBJ2-3,TRBD2,TRBV7-6,TGTGCCAGCAGCCCGAGCGGGGACACAGATACGCAGTATTTT,CASSPSGDTDTQYF
NA,TRBJ2-1,TRBD1,TRBV7-3,TGTGCCAGCAGCTGGACAGGGGGGCCCTACAATGAGCAGTTCTTC,CASSWTGGPYNEQFF
once,TRBJ2-2,NA,TRBV27,TGTGCCAGCAGGTCCCGGGACCAAAACACCGGGGAGCTGTTTTTT,CASRSRDQNTGELFF
NA,TRBJ2-7,NA,TRBV10-3,TGTGCCATCAGTGAAACGACAGACTCCTACGAGCAGTACTTC,CAISETTDSYEQYF
NA,TRBJ2-7,NA,TRBV10-3,TGTGCCATCAGTGAGGTGTTGTTTCACGAGCAGTACTTC,CAISEVLFHEQYF
NA,TRBJ2-7,NA,TRBV9,TGTGCCAGCAGTGGCCGAGAGGGTTCCTACGAGCAGTACTTC,CASSGREGSYEQYF
NA,TRBJ2-7,NA,TRBV11-2,TGTGCCAGCAGCCCCAATTTCCTAGACAGGCCCTACCCCTACGAGCAGTACTTC,CASSPNFLDRPYPYEQYF
NA,TRBJ2-5,TRBD2,TRBV6-1,TGTGCCAGCAGTGAACCGGGGGGGGCGACCCAGTACTTC,CASSEPGGATQYF
NA,TRBJ2-1,TRBD2,TRBV9,TGTGCCAGCAGCGTAGCCGGGACTAGCGTGTACAATGAGCAGTTCTTC,CASSVAGTSVYNEQFF
NA,TRBJ2-1,TRBD2,TRBV11-2,TGTGCCAGCAGCCCACCACTAGCGGGCTACAATGAGCAGTTCTTC,CASSPPLAGYNEQFF
NA,TRBJ2-5,NA,TRBV7-6,TGTGCCAGCTGGGATCATGAAGAGACCCAGTACTTC,CASWDHEETQYF
NA,TRBJ2-1,NA,TRBV7-9,TGTGCCAGCAGCCCCCTGGGCAAACTCTCCTACAATGAGCAGTTCTTC,CASSPLGKLSYNEQFF
NA,TRBJ1-2,NA,TRBV6-5,TGTGCCAGCAGTTCCCCAACCCCCCAGGGCTACTATGGCTACACCTTC,CASSSPTPQGYYGYTF
once,TRBJ2-1,NA,TRBV4-2,TGTGCCAGCAGCTGGGCCGTAAGCTCCTACAATGAGCAGTTCTTC,CASSWAVSSYNEQFF
once,TRBJ2-1,NA,TRBV11-2,TGTGCCAGCAGCTCCCCTATAGCAAATGAGCAGTTCTTC,CASSSPIANEQFF
NA,TRBJ1-5,TRBD1,TRBV2,TGTGCCAGCAGTGAAGGGGGGACAGTCAATCAGCCCCAGCATTTT,CASSEGGTVNQPQHF
NA,TRBJ2-3,NA,TRBV5-1,TGCGCCAGCAGCTTGGCCCCGCTAGGGAGCACAGATACGCAGTATTTT,CASSLAPLGSTDTQYF
NA,TRBJ2-3,TRBD2,TRBV12-5,TGTGCTAGTGGTTTGGTAGTCGGGGGGTTGTCAGATACGCAGTATTTT,CASGLVVGGLSDTQYF
NA,TRBJ2-5,NA,TRBV6-4,TGTGCCAGCGGAGAGACCCAGTACTTC,CASGETQYF
few,TRBJ1-3,NA,TRBV10-3,TGTGCCATCACCTCAGGAAACTCTGGAAACACCATATATTTT,CAITSGNSGNTIYF
NA,TRBJ2-4,TRBD2,TRBV4-1,TGCGCCAGCAGCCAACCACCCGCGGGGGTAGCCAAAAACATTCAGTACTTC,CASSQPPAGVAKNIQYF
NA,TRBJ1-4,NA,TRBV6-6,TGTGCCAGCAGTTATAGCCCTTACGAAAAACTGTTTTTT,CASSYSPYEKLFF
NA,TRBJ2-7,NA,TRBV19,TGTGCCAGTAGTATAGATGGGACCTGGGAGCGCTACGAGCAGTACTTC,CASSIDGTWERYEQYF
NA,TRBJ2-7,NA,TRBV29-1,TGCAGCGTTTTCACGGGCGAGCAGTACTTC,CSVFTGEQYF
NA,TRBJ1-2,TRBD1,TRBV7-2,TGTGCCAGCAGCTTCCGACAGGGGAGGCACTATGGCTACACCTTC,CASSFRQGRHYGYTF
NA,TRBJ2-1,TRBD1,TRBV6-5,TGTGCCAGCATCGGACAGGGGGATGGTGAGCAGTTCTTC,CASIGQGDGEQFF
NA,TRBJ2-1,NA,TRBV6-5,TGTGCCAGCAGCCGGGGACACCTTGGTTGGGATGAGCAGTTCTTC,CASSRGHLGWDEQFF
few,TRBJ2-7,NA,TRBV10-1,TGCGCCAGCAGCGAGTACGAAGACGAGCAGTACTTC,CASSEYEDEQYF
NA,TRBJ2-7,NA,TRBV27,TGTGCCAGCAGTTTATCGAACGGGTATGGATACGAGCAGTACTTC,CASSLSNGYGYEQYF
NA,TRBJ2-7,NA,TRBV29-1,TGCAGCGTTGAAGGGGCTAGCTACGAGCAGTACTTC,CSVEGASYEQYF
NA,TRBJ2-1,TRBD2,TRBV7-9,TGTGCCAGCAGCCCAACCGAACTAGCGGGGCTAAACAATGAGCAGTTCTTC,CASSPTELAGLNNEQFF
NA,TRBJ2-5,NA,TRBV27,TGTGCCAGCAGTTTGGGGGAGACCCAGTACTTC,CASSLGETQYF
NA,TRBJ1-1,NA,TRBV6-6,TGTGCCAGCCTACAGTTCATGGACACTGAAGCTTTCTTT,CASLQFMDTEAFF
NA,TRBJ1-2,TRBD1,TRBV5-6,TGTGCCAGCAGCCTAGGACAGGGGAGGTATGGCTACACCTTC,CASSLGQGRYGYTF
NA,TRBJ2-1,NA,TRBV27,TGTGCCAGCAGTTTTGGAGGGACCAATGAGCAGTTCTTC,CASSFGGTNEQFF
once,TRBJ2-7,NA,TRBV5-5,TGTGCCAGCAGCGAACAGGGTCTTTCCTACGAGCAGCACTTC,CASSEQGLSYEQHF
NA,TRBJ1-1,NA,TRBV5-1,TGCGCCAGCAGACAACTAGGGGACACTGAAGCTTTCTTT,CASRQLGDTEAFF
NA,TRBJ2-5,NA,TRBV6-5,TGTGCCAGTCGAAGCGCTGCCCCAGAGACCCAGTACTTC,CASRSAAPETQYF
NA,TRBJ2-3,NA,TRBV13,TGTGCCAGCAGCACAACCTTTACAGATACGCAGTATTTT,CASSTTFTDTQYF
NA,TRBJ2-1,TRBD2,TRBV4-1,TGCGCCAGCAGCCCCGCCGGGGGGGAACAAAGGAATGAGCAGTTCTTC,CASSPAGGEQRNEQFF
NA,TRBJ2-3,NA,TRBV4-1,TGCGCCAGCAGCCTTACTGAACGGCCGACGGGCACAGATACGCAGTATTTT,CASSLTERPTGTDTQYF